This T cell receptor (beta chain) was profiled in a study of T cell responses to AZD1222 COVID-19 vaccine. Profiled with immunoSEQ multiplex PCR; TCRdb holds only in-frame clones, not every one. The table has 150,000 to 200,000 clones, roughly 92% seen once. Pooling was applied to second doses at about 4 or about 12 weeks. V lost 0 bases and J 7 bases, leaving 13 bases between the germline ends. Per germline, CDR1 SGDLS and CDR2 YYNGEE. The CDR3 consists of 14 residues. Regarding the study as a whole: The study identified only five to seven AZD1222 recipients as seropositive at baseline. The repertoires were collected only after the peak T cell response. Clonal diversity may have been underestimated in mostly white British donors.

This clone was counted once. Its specificity is unknown. Here the sequenced sample was peripheral blood, taken 28 days after the second AZD1222 dose. This rearrangement joins TRBV9 to TRBJ1-2; D uncertain. The clonotype comes from an adult who received the AZD1222 COVID-19 vaccine. The CDR3 coding sequence is TGTGCCAGCAGCGTAGAGGCACTGGGTTTTGGCTACACCTTC. It codes for CASSVEALGFGYTF.